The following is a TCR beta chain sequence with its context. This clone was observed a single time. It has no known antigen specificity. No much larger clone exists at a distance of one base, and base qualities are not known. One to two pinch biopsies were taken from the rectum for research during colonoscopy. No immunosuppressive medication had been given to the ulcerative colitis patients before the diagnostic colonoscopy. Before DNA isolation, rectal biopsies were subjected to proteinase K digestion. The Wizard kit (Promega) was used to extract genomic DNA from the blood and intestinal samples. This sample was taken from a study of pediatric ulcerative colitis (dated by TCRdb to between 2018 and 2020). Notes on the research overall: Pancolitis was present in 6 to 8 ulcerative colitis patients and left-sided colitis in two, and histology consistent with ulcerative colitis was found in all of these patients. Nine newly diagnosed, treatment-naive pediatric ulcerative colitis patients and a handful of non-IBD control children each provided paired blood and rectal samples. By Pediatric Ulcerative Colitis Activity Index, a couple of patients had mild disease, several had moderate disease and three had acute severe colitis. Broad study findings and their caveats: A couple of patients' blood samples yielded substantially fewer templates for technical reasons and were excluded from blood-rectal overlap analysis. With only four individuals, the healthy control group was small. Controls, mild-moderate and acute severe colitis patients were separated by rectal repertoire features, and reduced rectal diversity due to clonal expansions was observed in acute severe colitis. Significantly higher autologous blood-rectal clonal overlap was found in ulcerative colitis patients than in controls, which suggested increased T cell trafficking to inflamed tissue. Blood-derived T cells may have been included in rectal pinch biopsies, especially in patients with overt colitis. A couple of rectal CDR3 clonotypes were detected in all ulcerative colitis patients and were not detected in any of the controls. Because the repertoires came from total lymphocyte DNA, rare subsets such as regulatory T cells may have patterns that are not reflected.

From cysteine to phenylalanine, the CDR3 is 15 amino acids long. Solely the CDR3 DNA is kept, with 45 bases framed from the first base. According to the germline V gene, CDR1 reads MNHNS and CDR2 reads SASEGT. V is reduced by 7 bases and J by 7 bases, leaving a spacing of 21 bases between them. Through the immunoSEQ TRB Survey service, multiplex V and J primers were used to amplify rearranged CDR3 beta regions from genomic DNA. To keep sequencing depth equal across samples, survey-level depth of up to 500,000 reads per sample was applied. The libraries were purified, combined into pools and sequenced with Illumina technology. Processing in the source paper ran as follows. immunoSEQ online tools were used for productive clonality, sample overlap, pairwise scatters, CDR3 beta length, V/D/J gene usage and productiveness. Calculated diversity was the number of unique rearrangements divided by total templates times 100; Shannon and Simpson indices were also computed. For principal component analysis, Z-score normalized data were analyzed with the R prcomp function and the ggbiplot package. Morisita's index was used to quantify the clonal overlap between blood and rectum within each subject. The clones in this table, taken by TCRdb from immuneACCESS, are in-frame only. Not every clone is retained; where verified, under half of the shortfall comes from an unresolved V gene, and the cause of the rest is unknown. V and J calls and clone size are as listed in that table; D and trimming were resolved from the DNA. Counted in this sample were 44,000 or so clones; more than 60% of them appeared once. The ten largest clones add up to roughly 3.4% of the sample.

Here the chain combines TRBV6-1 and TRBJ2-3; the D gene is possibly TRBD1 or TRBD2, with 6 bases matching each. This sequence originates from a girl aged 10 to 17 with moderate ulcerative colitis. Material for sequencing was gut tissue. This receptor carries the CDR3 CASTDVGGGANTQYF. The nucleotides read TGTGCCAGCACCGATGTTGGAGGGGGTGCAAATACGCAGTATTTT.